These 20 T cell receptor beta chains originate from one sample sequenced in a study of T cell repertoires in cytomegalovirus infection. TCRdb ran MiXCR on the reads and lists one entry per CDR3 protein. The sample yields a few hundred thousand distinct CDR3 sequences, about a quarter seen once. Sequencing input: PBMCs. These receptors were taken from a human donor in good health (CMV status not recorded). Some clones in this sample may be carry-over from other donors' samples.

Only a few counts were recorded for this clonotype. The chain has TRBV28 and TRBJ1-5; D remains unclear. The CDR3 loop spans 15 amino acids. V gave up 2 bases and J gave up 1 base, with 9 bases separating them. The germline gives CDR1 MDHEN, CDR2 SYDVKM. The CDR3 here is CASSLIPGSNQPQHF. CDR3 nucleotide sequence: TGTGCCAGCAGTTTAATCCCCGGGAGCAATCAGCCCCAGCATTTT.

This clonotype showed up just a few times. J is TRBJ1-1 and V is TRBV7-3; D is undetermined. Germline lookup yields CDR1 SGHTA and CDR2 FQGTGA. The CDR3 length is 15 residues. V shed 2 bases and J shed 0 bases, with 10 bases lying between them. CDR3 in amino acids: CASSLEPGLNTEAFF. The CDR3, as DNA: TGTGCCAGCAGCTTAGAGCCGGGATTGAACACTGAAGCTTTCTTT.

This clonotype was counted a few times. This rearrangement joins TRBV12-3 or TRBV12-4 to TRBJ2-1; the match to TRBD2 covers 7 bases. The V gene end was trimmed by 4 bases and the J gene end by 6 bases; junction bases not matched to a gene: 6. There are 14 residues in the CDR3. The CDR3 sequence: CASSSRGGPNEQFF. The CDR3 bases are TGTGCCAGCAGTTCCCGCGGGGGACCCAATGAGCAGTTCTTC.

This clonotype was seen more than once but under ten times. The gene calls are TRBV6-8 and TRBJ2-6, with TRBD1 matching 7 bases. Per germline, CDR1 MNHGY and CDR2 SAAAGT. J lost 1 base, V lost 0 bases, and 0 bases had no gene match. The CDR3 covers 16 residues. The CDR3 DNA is TGTGCCAGCAGTTACTCGGGACAGTCTGGGGCCAACGTCCTGACTTTC. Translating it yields CASSYSGQSGANVLTF.

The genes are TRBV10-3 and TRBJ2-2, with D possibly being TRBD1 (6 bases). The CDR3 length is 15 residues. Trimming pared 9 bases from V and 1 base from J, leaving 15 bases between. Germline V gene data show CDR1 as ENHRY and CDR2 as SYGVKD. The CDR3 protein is CAIGGRTWNTGELFF. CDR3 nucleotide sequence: TGTGCCATAGGGGGACGGACCTGGAACACCGGGGAGCTGTTTTTT.

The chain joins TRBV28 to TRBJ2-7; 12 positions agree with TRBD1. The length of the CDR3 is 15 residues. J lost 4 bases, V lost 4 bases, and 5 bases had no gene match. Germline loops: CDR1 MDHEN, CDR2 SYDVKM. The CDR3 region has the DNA TGTGCCAGCAGTTCCGGGGACAGGGGGCAATACGAGCAGTACTTC. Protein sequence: CASSSGDRGQYEQYF.

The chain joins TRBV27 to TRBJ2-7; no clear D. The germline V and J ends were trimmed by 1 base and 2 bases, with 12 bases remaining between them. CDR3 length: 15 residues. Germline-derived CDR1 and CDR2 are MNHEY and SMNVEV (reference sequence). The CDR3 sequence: CASSLFLGFPYEQYF. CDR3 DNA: TGTGCCAGCAGTTTATTTTTGGGGTTTCCCTACGAGCAGTACTTC.

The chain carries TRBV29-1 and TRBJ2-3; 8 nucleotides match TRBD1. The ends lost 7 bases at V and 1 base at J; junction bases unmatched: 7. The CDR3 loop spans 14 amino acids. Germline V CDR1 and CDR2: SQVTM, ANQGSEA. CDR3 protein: CSATGQGGTDTQYF. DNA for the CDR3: TGCAGCGCCACCGGACAGGGAGGCACAGATACGCAGTATTTT.

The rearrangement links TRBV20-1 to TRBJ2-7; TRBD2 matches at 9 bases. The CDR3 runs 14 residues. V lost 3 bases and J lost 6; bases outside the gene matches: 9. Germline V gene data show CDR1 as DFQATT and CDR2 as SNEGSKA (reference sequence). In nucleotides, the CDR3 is TGCAGTGCTAGTAGCCTAGCGGGATCGTTCGAGCAGTACTTC. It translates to CSASSLAGSFEQYF.

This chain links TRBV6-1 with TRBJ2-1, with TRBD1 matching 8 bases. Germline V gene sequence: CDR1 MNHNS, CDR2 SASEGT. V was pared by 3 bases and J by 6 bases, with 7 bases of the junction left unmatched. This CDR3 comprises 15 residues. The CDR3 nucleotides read TGTGCCAGCAGTGACCAGGGGGCAACGGGCAATGAGCAGTTCTTC. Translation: CASSDQGATGNEQFF.

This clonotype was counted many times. The CDR3 DNA reads as TGTGCCAGCAGCATGAGGTGGGATCAGCCCCAGCATTTT. The encoded protein is CASSMRWDQPQHF. The V call is TRBV27, the J call TRBJ1-5; unclear D gene. The V end was cut by 6 bases, the J end by 5 bases, with 11 bases between. Per germline, CDR1 MNHEY and CDR2 SMNVEV (reference sequence). The CDR3 loop spans 13 amino acids.

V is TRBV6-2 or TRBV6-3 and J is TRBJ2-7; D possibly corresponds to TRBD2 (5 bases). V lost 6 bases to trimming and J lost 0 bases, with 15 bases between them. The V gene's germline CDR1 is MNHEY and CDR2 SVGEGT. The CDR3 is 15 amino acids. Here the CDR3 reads CASRPSRRSSYEQYF. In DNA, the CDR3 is TGTGCCAGCAGGCCCTCGCGGAGGAGCTCCTACGAGCAGTACTTC.

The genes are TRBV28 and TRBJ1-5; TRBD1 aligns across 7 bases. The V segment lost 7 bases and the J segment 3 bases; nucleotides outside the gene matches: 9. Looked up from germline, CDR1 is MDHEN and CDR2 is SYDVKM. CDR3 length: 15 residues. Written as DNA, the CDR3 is TGTGCCAGCATCTTATCGGGACAGTTCAATCAGCCCCAGCATTTT. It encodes CASILSGQFNQPQHF.

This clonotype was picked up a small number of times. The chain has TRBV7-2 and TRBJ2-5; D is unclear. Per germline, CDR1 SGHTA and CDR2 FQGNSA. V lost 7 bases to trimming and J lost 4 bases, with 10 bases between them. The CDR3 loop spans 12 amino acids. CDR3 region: CASNSLGETQYF. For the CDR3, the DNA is TGTGCCAGCAATTCTTTAGGAGAGACCCAGTACTTC.

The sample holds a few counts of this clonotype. CDR3 coding DNA: TGTGCCACCAGCAGAGAAGCGGAGGGCACAGATACGCAGTATTTT. Amino acids: CATSREAEGTDTQYF. This sequence joins TRBV15 and TRBJ2-3, with a possible D match to TRBD2 (5 bases). V lost 0 bases and J 1 base, leaving 8 bases between the germline ends. Germline V gene lookup returns CDR1 LNHNV and CDR2 YYDKDF (reference sequence). The CDR3 loop spans 15 amino acids.

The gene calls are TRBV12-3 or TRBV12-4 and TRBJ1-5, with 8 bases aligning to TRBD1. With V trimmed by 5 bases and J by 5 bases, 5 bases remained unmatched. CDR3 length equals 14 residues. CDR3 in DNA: TGTGCCAGCAGTGGACAGGGAATCGATCAGCCCCAGCATTTT. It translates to CASSGQGIDQPQHF.

As DNA, the CDR3 is TGTGCCAGCAGTTACGGTGGCAGGGGATACGAGCAGTACTTC. Protein product: CASSYGGRGYEQYF. The J gene is TRBJ2-7, the V gene TRBV6-2 or TRBV6-3; D perhaps matches TRBD1 (6 bases). Trimming cost V 2 bases and J 4 bases, with 12 bases left between them. Germline V gives CDR1 MNHEY, CDR2 SVGEGT. The CDR3 is 14 residues long.

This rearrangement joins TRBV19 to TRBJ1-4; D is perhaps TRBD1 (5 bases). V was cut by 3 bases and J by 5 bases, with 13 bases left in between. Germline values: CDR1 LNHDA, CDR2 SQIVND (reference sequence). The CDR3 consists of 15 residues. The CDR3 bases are TGTGCCAGTAGTATTAGGGGACCGGGGAATGAAAAACTGTTTTTT. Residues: CASSIRGPGNEKLFF.

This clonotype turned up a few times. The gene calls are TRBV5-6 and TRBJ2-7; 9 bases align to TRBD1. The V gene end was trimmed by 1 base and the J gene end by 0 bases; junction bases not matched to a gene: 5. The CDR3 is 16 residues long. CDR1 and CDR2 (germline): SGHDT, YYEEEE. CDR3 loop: CASSLLWTGVSYEQYF. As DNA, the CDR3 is TGTGCCAGCAGCTTGTTATGGACAGGGGTCTCCTACGAGCAGTACTTC.

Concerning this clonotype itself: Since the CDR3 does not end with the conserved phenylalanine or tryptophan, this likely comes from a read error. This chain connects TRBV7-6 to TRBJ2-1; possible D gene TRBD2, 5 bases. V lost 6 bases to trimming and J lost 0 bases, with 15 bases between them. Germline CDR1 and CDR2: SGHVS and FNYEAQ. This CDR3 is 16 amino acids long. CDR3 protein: CASSPSVGSSYNEQFV. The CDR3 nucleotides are TGTGCCAGCAGTCCTTCGGTGGGGAGCTCCTACAATGAGCAGTTCGTC.